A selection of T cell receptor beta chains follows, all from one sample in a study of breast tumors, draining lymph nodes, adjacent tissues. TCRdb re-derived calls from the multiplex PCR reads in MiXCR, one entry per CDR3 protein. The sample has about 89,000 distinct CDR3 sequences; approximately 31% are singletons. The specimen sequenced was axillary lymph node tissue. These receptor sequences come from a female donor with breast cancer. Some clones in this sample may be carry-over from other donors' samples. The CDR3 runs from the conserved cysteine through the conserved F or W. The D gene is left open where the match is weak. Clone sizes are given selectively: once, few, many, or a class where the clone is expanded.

cdr3_nt: TGTGCCAGCAGCTTCGATTCGAGGGCCGGGGAGCTGTTTTTT; cdr3_aa: CASSFDSRAGELFF; v_call: TRBV5-4; clone_size: -; j_call: TRBJ2-2; d_call: -
cdr3_nt: TGTGCCAGCAGCTCCGGAGGAGCGGGAGGGATCCCGAACACCGGGGAGCTGTTTTTT; cdr3_aa: CASSSGGAGGIPNTGELFF; v_call: TRBV7-2; clone_size: many; j_call: TRBJ2-2; d_call: TRBD2
cdr3_nt: TGCAGTGCTAGATCGACAGGTTATCCTAACTATGGCTACACCTTC; cdr3_aa: CSARSTGYPNYGYTF; v_call: TRBV20-1; clone_size: -; j_call: TRBJ1-2; d_call: -
cdr3_nt: TGTGCCAGCAGCGTGCAGAGTTCTTACCATGGCTACACCTTC; cdr3_aa: CASSVQSSYHGYTF; v_call: TRBV5-6; clone_size: many; j_call: TRBJ1-2; d_call: -
cdr3_nt: TGCAGTGCTATGCCAGAAGCGGGAGGGCCTGGGCTTGAGCAGTTCTTC; cdr3_aa: CSAMPEAGGPGLEQFF; v_call: TRBV20-1; clone_size: many; j_call: TRBJ2-1; d_call: TRBD2
cdr3_nt: TGTGCCAGTAGTATTACAGTCGGGACTAACACCGGGGAGCTGTTTTTT; cdr3_aa: CASSITVGTNTGELFF; v_call: TRBV19; clone_size: many; j_call: TRBJ2-2; d_call: -
cdr3_nt: TGTGCCAGCAGCTCCCCAGGGGAGGATGAGCAGTTCTTC; cdr3_aa: CASSSPGEDEQFF; v_call: TRBV7-9; clone_size: -; j_call: TRBJ2-1; d_call: -
cdr3_nt: TGTGCCAGCAGTCCCCTGCTCGATTCTTACGAGCAGTACTTC; cdr3_aa: CASSPLLDSYEQYF; v_call: TRBV6-6; clone_size: many; j_call: TRBJ2-7; d_call: -
cdr3_nt: TGTGCCAGCGATGGACTAGGGGGCACCGGGGAGCTGTTTTTT; cdr3_aa: CASDGLGGTGELFF; v_call: TRBV28; clone_size: -; j_call: TRBJ2-2; d_call: -
cdr3_nt: TGTGCCAGCAGCTTTCGAGGGGGCGAGGGTGGCTACACCTTC; cdr3_aa: CASSFRGGEGGYTF; v_call: TRBV7-9; clone_size: many; j_call: TRBJ1-2; d_call: TRBD1
cdr3_nt: TGTGCCAGCAGCCCTGCAGCGGGACATTACAATGAGCAGTTCTTC; cdr3_aa: CASSPAAGHYNEQFF; v_call: TRBV27; clone_size: many; j_call: TRBJ2-1; d_call: -
cdr3_nt: TGCGCCAGCAGCCAAGAAAACCCCTTTACTAGCGGGAGCTCCTACGAGCAGTACTTC; cdr3_aa: CASSQENPFTSGSSYEQYF; v_call: TRBV4-3; clone_size: many; j_call: TRBJ2-7; d_call: TRBD2
cdr3_nt: TGTGCCTGGAGGGGACAAGACAATCAGCCCCAGCATTTT; cdr3_aa: CAWRGQDNQPQHF; v_call: TRBV30; clone_size: many; j_call: TRBJ1-5; d_call: -
cdr3_nt: TGCGCCAGCAGTGACAGGACCCACGAGCAGTACTTC; cdr3_aa: CASSDRTHEQYF; v_call: TRBV10-2; clone_size: many; j_call: TRBJ2-7; d_call: -
cdr3_nt: TGTGCCGCCCGACAGGGTCTCGAGAACTATGGCTACACCTTC; cdr3_aa: CAARQGLENYGYTF; v_call: TRBV10-3; clone_size: many; j_call: TRBJ1-2; d_call: TRBD1
cdr3_nt: TGTGCCAGCACACTAGTGGGCATAGGCAATGAGCAGTTCTTC; cdr3_aa: CASTLVGIGNEQFF; v_call: TRBV28; clone_size: -; j_call: TRBJ2-1; d_call: -
cdr3_nt: TGTGCCAGCAGCCCAGCGAACTATCAGGGGCGAGCTGGGAGCATAGATACGCAGTATTTT; cdr3_aa: CASSPANYQGRAGSIDTQYF; v_call: TRBV7-7; clone_size: -; j_call: TRBJ2-3; d_call: -
cdr3_nt: TGCAGCGCTGTCGGCGAGGGACAATCATCAACTAATGAAAAACTGTTTTTT; cdr3_aa: CSAVGEGQSSTNEKLFF; v_call: TRBV29-1; clone_size: many; j_call: TRBJ1-4; d_call: -
cdr3_nt: TGTGCCAGCAGCCCGGGCACAGGGGCCTGGGGCTACACCTTC; cdr3_aa: CASSPGTGAWGYTF; v_call: TRBV11-3; clone_size: -; j_call: TRBJ1-2; d_call: TRBD1
cdr3_nt: TGTGCCAGCAGCTTGGCCTCGCTACTTATCTATGAGCAGTTCTTC; cdr3_aa: CASSLASLLIYEQFF; v_call: TRBV5-6; clone_size: -; j_call: TRBJ2-1; d_call: -
cdr3_nt: TGCGCCAGCAGTGAGTCGTCAGGGGCCAAAAACATTCAGTACTTC; cdr3_aa: CASSESSGAKNIQYF; v_call: TRBV10-1; clone_size: many; j_call: TRBJ2-4; d_call: -
cdr3_nt: TGCGCCAGCAGCGTGGGAGGGAATAGCAATGAGCAGTTCTTC; cdr3_aa: CASSVGGNSNEQFF; v_call: TRBV5-1; clone_size: many; j_call: TRBJ2-1; d_call: TRBD2
cdr3_nt: TGTGCCAGCATGGGTAGCGGGAGGTACAATGAGCAGTTCTTC; cdr3_aa: CASMGSGRYNEQFF; v_call: TRBV6-2/TRBV6-3; clone_size: few; j_call: TRBJ2-1; d_call: TRBD2
cdr3_nt: TGCGCCAGCAGCAGGGGACAGGCGGGGGTTGAAAAACTGTTTTTT; cdr3_aa: CASSRGQAGVEKLFF; v_call: TRBV5-5; clone_size: -; j_call: TRBJ1-4; d_call: TRBD1
cdr3_nt: TGCAGTGCTAGAGATCAGCAGGGCATTCAGCCCCAGCATTTT; cdr3_aa: CSARDQQGIQPQHF; v_call: TRBV20-1; clone_size: many; j_call: TRBJ1-5; d_call: -
cdr3_nt: TGTGCCAGTAGTATGGACGGCAGGAGCTCCTATAATTCACCCCTCCACTTT; cdr3_aa: CASSMDGRSSYNSPLHF; v_call: TRBV19; clone_size: -; j_call: TRBJ1-6; d_call: -
cdr3_nt: TGTGCCAGCAGCGCAGGGTCAAGCCTAGCACCTAAGTCGAGGGAAAAACTGTTTTTT; cdr3_aa: CASSAGSSLAPKSREKLFF; v_call: TRBV9; clone_size: many; j_call: TRBJ1-4; d_call: -
cdr3_nt: TGTGCCAGCAGCCTTTTGAAGACTAGCGGGACGTACGAGCAGTACTTC; cdr3_aa: CASSLLKTSGTYEQYF; v_call: TRBV3-1; clone_size: many; j_call: TRBJ2-7; d_call: TRBD2
cdr3_nt: TGTGCCAGCAGCTCACAGGAATCTAACTATGGCTACACCTTC; cdr3_aa: CASSSQESNYGYTF; v_call: TRBV13; clone_size: many; j_call: TRBJ1-2; d_call: -
cdr3_nt: TGTGCCAGCAGTGGGGACACCGGGGCCAACGTCCTGACTTTC; cdr3_aa: CASSGDTGANVLTF; v_call: TRBV2; clone_size: -; j_call: TRBJ2-6; d_call: -
cdr3_nt: TGTGCCAGCAGCCCTCAGGGGACAGATACGCAGTATTTT; cdr3_aa: CASSPQGTDTQYF; v_call: TRBV7-6; clone_size: many; j_call: TRBJ2-3; d_call: -
cdr3_nt: TGTGCCAGCAGTCACCCGCAGCCCCAGCATTTT; cdr3_aa: CASSHPQPQHF; v_call: TRBV6-2/TRBV6-3; clone_size: many; j_call: TRBJ1-5; d_call: -
cdr3_nt: TGCGCCAGCAGCCAAGGACAGACAGGGGAAGATGAGCAGTTCTTC; cdr3_aa: CASSQGQTGEDEQFF; v_call: TRBV4-3; clone_size: many; j_call: TRBJ2-1; d_call: TRBD1
cdr3_nt: TGTGCCAGCAGCCAAGCGCCCAGTCCGGGCTACGAGCAGTACTTC; cdr3_aa: CASSQAPSPGYEQYF; v_call: TRBV3-1; clone_size: many; j_call: TRBJ2-7; d_call: -
cdr3_nt: TGTGCCATCAGCCCAGGGGTGGCAGATACGCAGTATTTT; cdr3_aa: CAISPGVADTQYF; v_call: TRBV10-3; clone_size: many; j_call: TRBJ2-3; d_call: -
cdr3_nt: TGTGCCAGCAGCTCGTGGGGAGATGATGGCCACACCTTC; cdr3_aa: CASSSWGDDGHTF; v_call: TRBV5-4; clone_size: -; j_call: TRBJ1-2; d_call: -
cdr3_nt: TGCGCCAGCAGCCTGGGACTAGCGGGAGACACAGATACGCAGTATTTT; cdr3_aa: CASSLGLAGDTDTQYF; v_call: TRBV5-1; clone_size: many; j_call: TRBJ2-3; d_call: TRBD2
cdr3_nt: TGTGCCACCAGCAGGAGCGGGGCCGGGCCACGAAGAAACATTCAGTACTTC; cdr3_aa: CATSRSGAGPRRNIQYF; v_call: TRBV15; clone_size: many; j_call: TRBJ2-4; d_call: TRBD2
cdr3_nt: TGTGCCAGCACCCCAGGGTTTTCTGGTGGGACGACCTTGAACACTGAAGCTTTCTTT; cdr3_aa: CASTPGFSGGTTLNTEAFF; v_call: TRBV11-3; clone_size: few; j_call: TRBJ1-1; d_call: -
cdr3_nt: TGTGCCAGCAGCTTGACAGGGACAGATACGCAGTATTTT; cdr3_aa: CASSLTGTDTQYF; v_call: TRBV7-3; clone_size: many; j_call: TRBJ2-3; d_call: TRBD1
cdr3_nt: TGTGCCAGCAGCCAACAGCAGAACACTGAAGCTTTCTTT; cdr3_aa: CASSQQQNTEAFF; v_call: TRBV7-2; clone_size: many; j_call: TRBJ1-1; d_call: -
cdr3_nt: TGTGCCAGCAGTCGGGGACAGGGGGTCGGTACTGAAGCTTTCTTT; cdr3_aa: CASSRGQGVGTEAFF; v_call: TRBV6-5; clone_size: -; j_call: TRBJ1-1; d_call: TRBD1
cdr3_nt: TGTGCCAGCAGCTTCGGGACACAAGAGACCCAGTACTTC; cdr3_aa: CASSFGTQETQYF; v_call: TRBV7-3; clone_size: many; j_call: TRBJ2-5; d_call: -
cdr3_nt: TGTGCCACCAGTGATTACACGAACTATGGCTACACCTTC; cdr3_aa: CATSDYTNYGYTF; v_call: TRBV24-1; clone_size: many; j_call: TRBJ1-2; d_call: -
cdr3_nt: TGCAGTGCTAGGGGTCATCTAGCGGGACGGAATACGCAGTATTTT; cdr3_aa: CSARGHLAGRNTQYF; v_call: TRBV20-1; clone_size: -; j_call: TRBJ2-3; d_call: TRBD2
cdr3_nt: TGTGCCAGCAGCATCCGGACTAGCGGGCGATACGGCGCCCCAGATACGCAGTATTTT; cdr3_aa: CASSIRTSGRYGAPDTQYF; v_call: TRBV7-9; clone_size: -; j_call: TRBJ2-3; d_call: TRBD2
cdr3_nt: TGCGCCAGCAGTCTTGTCGTGAGCTCCTACGAGCAGTACTTC; cdr3_aa: CASSLVVSSYEQYF; v_call: TRBV4-3; clone_size: many; j_call: TRBJ2-7; d_call: -
cdr3_nt: TGTGCCAGCTCACCTCTTGGAGCTAGCGGGACCTACGAGCAGTACTTC; cdr3_aa: CASSPLGASGTYEQYF; v_call: TRBV18; clone_size: many; j_call: TRBJ2-7; d_call: TRBD2
cdr3_nt: TGTGCCAGCAGTGGAGGGGGTCAAAATTCACCCCTCCACTTT; cdr3_aa: CASSGGGQNSPLHF; v_call: TRBV7-3; clone_size: -; j_call: TRBJ1-6; d_call: -
cdr3_nt: TGTGCCAGCTCACCAAATTTCGGGGAGACCCAGTACTTC; cdr3_aa: CASSPNFGETQYF; v_call: TRBV18; clone_size: many; j_call: TRBJ2-5; d_call: -
cdr3_nt: TGCGCCAGCAGCCAAGATCTGGCGTACGCCTACGAGCAGTACTTC; cdr3_aa: CASSQDLAYAYEQYF; v_call: TRBV4-1; clone_size: many; j_call: TRBJ2-7; d_call: -
cdr3_nt: TGCGCCAGCAGCCAAGATGTTTGGAGAGAGCAGTTCTTC; cdr3_aa: CASSQDVWREQFF; v_call: TRBV4-3; clone_size: many; j_call: TRBJ2-1; d_call: -
cdr3_nt: TGCAGTGCTAGATCCGGGACAGGGATCCCCTACGAGCAGTACTTC; cdr3_aa: CSARSGTGIPYEQYF; v_call: TRBV20-1; clone_size: once; j_call: TRBJ2-7; d_call: TRBD1
cdr3_nt: TGTGCCAGCTCACGACCGCGGGAGGCCGCGGAGACCCAGTACTTC; cdr3_aa: CASSRPREAAETQYF; v_call: TRBV18; clone_size: many; j_call: TRBJ2-5; d_call: TRBD2